The 29 T cell receptor beta chains in this list originate from one sample, sequenced in a study of immune cell composition in non-small cell lung cancer (dated by TCRdb to the late 2010s). Normal lung samples came from the same patient and were non-adjacent lung tissue collected as far from the tumour as possible, with a minimum distance of 3 cm. The library was produced with the immunoSEQ multiplex PCR assay. Sourced from immuneACCESS, this table was stored by TCRdb with only in-frame sequences that have V and J called. A share of the clones is absent; for the studies checked, an unresolved V gene accounts for under half, and the remainder has no known explanation. Present in this sample are about 3,500 clones, roughly four fifths of which were seen just once. Of the sample, 29% falls within the top ten clones. The specimen was non-adjacent lung tissue. The receptor source for this set is a human donor with non-small cell lung cancer.

The V and J genes are TRBV7-2 and TRBJ2-1; 16 nucleotides align to TRBD2. The length of the CDR3 is 17 residues. V dropped 6 bases and J dropped 2; count of bases not matched to a gene: 4. CDR1 is SGHTA and CDR2 is FQGNSA in the germline V gene. CDR3 DNA sequence: TGTGCCAGCAGGGGACTAGCGGGAGGGGAGGCCTACAATGAGCAGTTCTTC. This gives the protein CASRGLAGGEAYNEQFF.

V gene TRBV2 combines with J gene TRBJ1-5; 8 positions match TRBD1. In germline, CDR1 is SNHLY, CDR2 FYNNEI. The CDR3 is 14 residues long. V was pared by 5 bases and J by 2 bases, with 2 bases of the junction left unmatched. CDR3 region: CASSMDRGNQPQHF. DNA for the CDR3: TGTGCCAGCAGTATGGACAGGGGCAATCAGCCCCAGCATTTT.

The rearrangement links TRBV28 to TRBJ1-4; D not certain. The germline V gene encodes CDR1 MDHEN and CDR2 SYDVKM. The V end was cut by 6 bases, the J end by 2 bases, with 7 bases between. This CDR3 spans 13 amino acids. The CDR3 region is CASSSGTNEKLFF. The CDR3 DNA sequence: TGTGCCAGCAGCTCCGGGACTAATGAAAAACTGTTTTTT.

This sequence joins TRBV2 and TRBJ2-5, with D tentatively TRBD1 (5 bases). The CDR3 has 14 amino acids. V was trimmed by 7 bases and J by 4 bases, leaving 16 bases between them. CDR1 is SNHLY and CDR2 is FYNNEI in the germline V gene. The CDR3 coding sequence is TGTGCCAGCACTAGGACAAGGGATCCAGAGACCCAGTACTTC. Translation: CASTRTRDPETQYF.

This rearrangement joins TRBV28 to TRBJ2-1; 7 bases are shared with TRBD2. The CDR3 loop spans 15 amino acids. The germline gives CDR1 MDHEN, CDR2 SYDVKM. V shed 6 bases and J 8 bases; nucleotides not matched to a gene: 13. The CDR3 region has the DNA TGTGCCAGCAGCGCTTTCCGGGACTACAGCCATGAGCAGTTCTTC. This codes for CASSAFRDYSHEQFF. Full variable domain (outside the CDR3, taken from reference TRBV28 and TRBJ2-1): DVKVTQSSRYLVKRTGEKVFLECVQDMDHENMFWYRQDPGLGLRLIYFSYDVKMKEKGDIPEGYSVSREKKERFSLILESASTNQTSMYLCASSAFRDYSHEQFFGPGTRLTVL.

The genes are TRBV5-5 and TRBJ2-5, with D tentatively TRBD2 (6 bases). Germline CDR1 and CDR2: SGHKS and YYEKEE (reference sequence). V was clipped by 4 bases and J by 4 bases, with 14 bases between them. The CDR3 contains 14 residues. CDR3 nucleotides: TGTGCCAGCAGCCCGGGACTCTCGCTAGAGACCCAGTACTTC. This gives the protein CASSPGLSLETQYF.

The chain recombines TRBV27 with TRBJ1-5; D possibly corresponds to TRBD1 (5 bases). The CDR3 is made up of 12 amino acids. Germline V CDR1 and CDR2: MNHEY, SMNVEV (reference sequence). Trimming shortened V by 5 bases and J by 7 bases, and 9 bases separated the two germline ends. The CDR3: CASSKGNQPQHF. The CDR3 DNA follows: TGTGCCAGCAGTAAGGGGAACCAGCCCCAGCATTTT.

The chain has TRBV7-3 and TRBJ2-1; TRBD2 agrees at 16 bases. The V gene end was trimmed by 2 bases and the J gene end by 9 bases; junction bases not matched to a gene: 1. Germline V gene lookup returns CDR1 SGHTA and CDR2 FQGTGA. The CDR3 is made up of 15 amino acids. The CDR3: CASSLGTSGRGEQFF. CDR3 DNA: TGTGCCAGCAGCTTAGGGACTAGCGGGAGGGGTGAGCAGTTCTTC.

This clone is deemed large. The chain has TRBV27 and TRBJ2-2; D possibly corresponds to TRBD2 (5 bases). V lost 7 bases, J lost 3 bases, and 6 bases lay in between. The CDR3 consists of 12 residues. Germline V gives CDR1 MNHEY, CDR2 SMNVEV (reference sequence). CDR3 loop: CASTDYTGELFF. CDR3 DNA sequence: TGTGCCAGCACGGACTACACCGGGGAGCTGTTTTTT.

The V and J genes are TRBV4-2 and TRBJ1-3; D not resolved. The CDR3 covers 15 residues. V lost 4 bases and J 4 bases, leaving 14 bases between the germline ends. Germline lookup yields CDR1 LGHNA and CDR2 YNFKEQ. The CDR3 bases are TGTGCCAGCAGCCCGAGTACGGGGATCGGAAACACCATATATTTT. Translation gives CASSPSTGIGNTIYF.

This clone was picked up a small number of times. V usage is TRBV2 and J usage is TRBJ2-2; D is ambiguous. The CDR3 length is 12 residues. CDR1 is SNHLY, CDR2 FYNNEI, per germline. Trimming removed 5 bases from V and 5 bases from J, with 6 bases in between. CDR3: CASSLETGELFF. In DNA form, the CDR3 reads TGTGCCAGCAGTCTAGAAACCGGGGAGCTGTTTTTT.

The chain recombines TRBV9 with TRBJ2-3, with D maybe TRBD1 (6 bases). CDR1 SGDLS and CDR2 YYNGEE come from the germline V gene. The V and J ends lost 4 bases and 1 base respectively, with 10 bases between them. The CDR3 has 14 residues. CDR3 DNA: TGTGCCAGCAGCCCCCGGACAGGCACAGATACGCAGTATTTT. It codes for CASSPRTGTDTQYF.

By share, this clone counts as large. V is TRBV18 and J is TRBJ2-7; D is possibly TRBD1 (6 bases). Germline loops: CDR1 KGHSH, CDR2 LQKENI. There are 15 residues in the CDR3. Trimming shortened V by 3 bases and J by 5 bases, and 17 bases separated the two germline ends. CDR3 coding DNA: TGTGCCAGCTCACCGAGGGGGTTATTAGGCGACGAGCAGTACTTC. It encodes CASSPRGLLGDEQYF.

J is TRBJ1-2 and V is TRBV28; a weak D match, TRBD1 (6 bases). The CDR3 contains 14 residues. V lost 5 bases to trimming and J lost 7 bases, with 17 bases between them. Germline V gives CDR1 MDHEN, CDR2 SYDVKM. The CDR3 coding sequence is TGTGCCAGCAGTGTCCCAACAGGGCCCAGTGGCTACACCTTC. Translation: CASSVPTGPSGYTF.

In DNA, the CDR3 is TGTGCCAGCAGTTCCGCGGGGGAAGATACGCAGTATTTT. Amino acid sequence: CASSSAGEDTQYF. This chain uses TRBV6-6 with TRBJ2-3; TRBD2 matches at 7 bases. The CDR3 runs to 13 residues. The V gene's germline CDR1 is MNHNY and CDR2 SVGAGI (reference sequence). With V trimmed by 4 bases and J by 5 bases, 3 bases remained unmatched.

This clone appeared once. The rearrangement joins TRBV5-1 to TRBJ1-2; perhaps TRBD1 as D (5 bases). Germline CDR1 reads SGHRS; CDR2 reads YFSETQ. There are 12 residues in the CDR3. V was trimmed by 2 bases and J by 7 bases, leaving 9 bases between them. The CDR3, as DNA: TGCGCCAGCAGCTTAGGGGAAAGTGGCTACACCTTC. It specifies CASSLGESGYTF.

This clone has only one observation. This chain uses TRBV28 with TRBJ2-7; TRBD2 matches at 7 bases. Germline V CDR1 and CDR2: MDHEN, SYDVKM. The J segment lost 7 bases and the V segment lost 6 bases, leaving 12 bases of the junction unmatched. This CDR3 spans 14 amino acids. The CDR3 DNA reads as TGTGCCAGCAGCCCCACGGGAGGAGCGAGGGAGCAGTACTTC. Translated: CASSPTGGAREQYF. The full variable domain, in which reference TRBV28 and TRBJ2-7 provide the parts outside the CDR3, is DVKVTQSSRYLVKRTGEKVFLECVQDMDHENMFWYRQDPGLGLRLIYFSYDVKMKEKGDIPEGYSVSREKKERFSLILESASTNQTSMYLCASSPTGGAREQYFGPGTRLTVT.

This rearrangement joins TRBV7-8 to TRBJ2-1, with 7 nucleotides matching TRBD2. Germline lookup yields CDR1 SGHVS and CDR2 FQNEAQ. The CDR3 consists of 16 residues. V lost 0 bases and J lost 5; bases outside the gene matches: 7. The CDR3 nucleotides are TGTGCCAGCAGCTTAGCGGGGGGGATTAGGAACAATGAGCAGTTCTTC. Protein sequence: CASSLAGGIRNNEQFF.

CDR3 DNA sequence: TGTGCCAGCTCACCACCTTCCATACGGAACTATGGCTACACCTTC. This codes for CASSPPSIRNYGYTF. V is TRBV18 and J is TRBJ1-2; D not certain. The CDR3 length is 15 residues. Trimming cost V 0 bases and J 2 bases, with 10 bases left between them. Germline loops: CDR1 KGHSH, CDR2 LQKENI. Full variable domain (rest looked up from reference TRBV18 and TRBJ1-2): NAGVMQNPRHLVRRRGQEARLRCSPMKGHSHVYWYRQLPEEGLKFMVYLQKENIIDESGMPKERFSAEFPKEGPSILRIQQVVRGDSAAYFCASSPPSIRNYGYTFGSGTRLTVV.

The CDR3 region has the DNA TGTGCCAGCAGCCAGACGGTGCCCAGGGGGGCTAATGAAAAACTGTTTTTT. Its translation: CASSQTVPRGANEKLFF. J is TRBJ1-4 and V is TRBV4-2; 7 bases agree with TRBD1. The V gene's germline CDR1 is LGHNA and CDR2 YNFKEQ. Losses at the gene ends were 3 bases for V and 3 bases for J; bases not matched to a gene: 10. This CDR3 region has 17 residues.

The chain links TRBV27 to TRBJ2-1; the match to TRBD1 covers 10 bases. The CDR3 loop spans 14 amino acids. CDR1 MNHEY and CDR2 SMNVEV come from the germline V gene (reference sequence). V lost 1 base, J lost 9 bases, and 3 bases stayed unmatched. The CDR3 DNA is TGTGCCAGCAGTTTATGGGACAGGGGCACTGAGCAGTTCTTC. It codes for CASSLWDRGTEQFF.

This clone came up a few times. V usage is TRBV29-1 and J usage is TRBJ1-2, with D hard to call. The germline V gene has CDR1 SQVTM and CDR2 ANQGSEA. The CDR3 contains 13 residues. V lost 4 bases, J lost 4 bases, and 13 bases lay in between. The CDR3 spells CSVGRELSYGYTF. CDR3 nucleotides: TGCAGCGTTGGACGGGAGCTTAGCTATGGCTACACCTTC.

The chain links TRBV6-1 to TRBJ2-7; maybe TRBD1 (6 bases). CDR3 length equals 15 residues. Trimming took 5 bases from V and 1 from J, leaving 15 bases between them. In germline, CDR1 is MNHNS, CDR2 SASEGT. CDR3 DNA sequence: TGTGCCAGCAGTCCCCTGGGACAACCGTCCTACGAGCAGTACTTC. Translation gives CASSPLGQPSYEQYF.

The chain carries TRBV29-1 and TRBJ2-2; 12 bases are shared with TRBD2. CDR1 SQVTM and CDR2 ANQGSEA come from the germline V gene. V was pared by 6 bases and J by 6 bases, with 5 bases of the junction left unmatched. This CDR3 comprises 14 residues. The CDR3 bases are TGCAGCGTCCCCGCTAGCGGGAGGGCCGGGGAGCTGTTTTTT. As protein: CSVPASGRAGELFF.

This clone was picked up one time. This chain connects TRBV6-5 to TRBJ2-4; 10 nucleotides match TRBD1. The CDR3 contains 14 residues. J gave up 7 bases and V 5 bases, and 5 bases lay outside the gene matches. In germline, CDR1 is MNHEY, CDR2 SVGAGI. The CDR3 coding sequence is TGTGCCAGCAGTGACAGGGGGCTTAATAACATTCAGTACTTC. It translates to CASSDRGLNNIQYF.

The gene calls are TRBV10-3 and TRBJ2-1; no definite D call. V lost 0 bases and J lost 8, with 8 bases in between. The CDR3 covers 13 residues. Germline CDR1 and CDR2: ENHRY and SYGVKD. The CDR3: CAISESVADEQFF. CDR3 bases: TGTGCCATCAGTGAGTCCGTGGCGGATGAGCAGTTCTTC.

CDR3 residues: CASSFMNTEAFF. The CDR3 DNA reads TGTGCCAGCAGTTTCATGAACACTGAAGCTTTCTTT. The gene calls are TRBV6-1 and TRBJ1-1; D unresolved. CDR3 length: 12 amino acids. V dropped 5 bases and J dropped 0 bases, with 4 bases sitting between them. The V gene's germline CDR1 is MNHNS and CDR2 SASEGT.

The V call is TRBV4-2, the J call TRBJ2-2; maybe TRBD2 (7 bases). Per the germline V gene, CDR1 is LGHNA and CDR2 is YNFKEQ. V was clipped by 7 bases and J by 5 bases, with 20 bases between them. This CDR3 has 16 amino acids. In DNA form, the CDR3 reads TGTGCCAGCACCGAGCTGGGGGGGGGCCGTACCGGGGAGCTGTTTTTT. Translation gives CASTELGGGRTGELFF.

The chain couples TRBV7-9 to TRBJ2-7, with D perhaps TRBD1 (5 bases). Trimming cost V 1 base and J 1 base, with 11 bases left between them. The CDR3 runs 15 residues. CDR1 SEHNR and CDR2 FQNEAQ come from the germline V gene (reference sequence). CDR3 sequence (DNA): TGTGCCAGCAGCTTAGGGAAGACAGTTTCCTACGAGCAGTACTTC. It encodes CASSLGKTVSYEQYF.